These 5 T cell receptor beta chains originate from one sample sequenced in a study of regulatory T cells in long-lasting Graves disease. The time point: newly diagnosed GD, antithyroid drugs for less than 3 months. PBMC RNA served as the TCR library source. CDR3 regions were amplified by Arm-PCR using iRepertoire HTBI primers to build TCR beta libraries. TCRdb re-called the multiplex PCR reads with MiXCR, one entry per CDR3 protein. This table has about 620,000 distinct CDR3 sequences, about 16% appearing once. The sample was also reused in another study, on T cells in Graves' hyperthyroidism and ophthalmopathy.

The input for sequencing was peripheral blood mononuclear cells (PBMCs), taken at new diagnosis, from a patient treated with antithyroid drugs. These receptors were obtained from a woman aged 25 to 39 with Graves disease.

This clonotype was counted between two and nine times. The rearrangement links TRBV7-6 to TRBJ2-5; D perhaps matches TRBD2 (7 bases). Germline loops: CDR1 SGHVS, CDR2 FNYEAQ. The V end was cut by 1 base, the J end by 5 bases, with 14 bases between. The CDR3 sequence is 15 residues long. The CDR3 nucleotides are TGTGCCAGCAGCTTAGGGACTAGGGGGTTTGAGACCCAGTACTTC. It specifies CASSLGTRGFETQYF.

The V and J genes are TRBV7-2 and TRBJ2-7; TRBD1 matches at 8 bases. The CDR3 runs 14 residues. Trimming removed 6 bases from V and 4 bases from J; junction bases left unmatched: 8. Germline V gene data show CDR1 as SGHTA and CDR2 as FQGNSA. Written as DNA, the CDR3 is TGTGCCAGCAGGCCCGGGACAGGTCCATACGAGCAGTACTTC. Protein: CASRPGTGPYEQYF.

This clonotype was seen ten or more times. J is TRBJ2-5 and V is TRBV28, with 11 bases fitting TRBD2. V trimming: 2 bases; J trimming: 4 bases; junction bases outside the gene matches: 24. The length of the CDR3 is 22 residues. Germline V CDR1 and CDR2: MDHEN, SYDVKM. CDR3 amino acids: CASSLRAGSGGKLAGAVETQYF. Written as DNA, the CDR3 is TGTGCCAGCAGTTTAAGGGCAGGTTCAGGGGGTAAACTAGCGGGAGCGGTAGAGACCCAGTACTTC.

This clonotype was seen a few times. This sequence may be a read error, since a much larger clone differs from it by one base. The V call is TRBV11-2, the J call TRBJ2-3, with D unclear. The CDR3 sequence is 12 residues long. Trimming shortened V by 3 bases and J by 6 bases, and 7 bases separated the two germline ends. Germline assignment: CDR1 SGHAT and CDR2 FQNNGV. The CDR3 bases are TGTGCCAGCAGCTTTCTCGGGGATACGCAGTATTTT. This gives the protein CASSFLGDTQYF.

Remarks on this clonotype: The germline gene is not matched at one end of the junction; a read error may be the cause. The rearrangement joins TRBV24-1 to TRBJ2-1; no firm D call. This CDR3 contains 11 residues. Germline lookup yields CDR1 KGHDR and CDR2 SFDVKD. The CDR3 sequence: CATSDSQIQHF. The CDR3 DNA reads TGTGCCACCAGTGATTCTCAAATCCAGCACTTC.